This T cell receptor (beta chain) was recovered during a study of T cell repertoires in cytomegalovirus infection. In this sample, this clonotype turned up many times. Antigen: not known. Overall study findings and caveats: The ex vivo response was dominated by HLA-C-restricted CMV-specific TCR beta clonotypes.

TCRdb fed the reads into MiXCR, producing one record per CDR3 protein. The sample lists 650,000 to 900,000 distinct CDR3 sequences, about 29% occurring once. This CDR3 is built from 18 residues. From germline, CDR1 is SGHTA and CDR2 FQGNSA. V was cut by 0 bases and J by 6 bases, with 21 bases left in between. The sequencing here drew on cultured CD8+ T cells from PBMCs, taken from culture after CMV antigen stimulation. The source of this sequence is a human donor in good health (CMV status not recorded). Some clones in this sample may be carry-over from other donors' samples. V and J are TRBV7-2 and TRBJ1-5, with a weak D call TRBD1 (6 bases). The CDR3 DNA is TGTGCCAGCAGCTTAGCGCTAGATTGGGGGGCGCGGGGTCAGCCCCAGCATTTT. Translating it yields CASSLALDWGARGQPQHF.